These T cell receptor beta chains were read from a single sample in a study of T-cell reconstitution after alpha-beta-depleted transplantation in children. TCRdb re-called the PCR reads through MiXCR, storing one row per CDR3 protein. This table holds over 400,000 distinct CDR3 sequences, around 13% found once. Here the sequenced sample was PBMCs from the stem cell graft donor, taken from the stem cell graft. These TCRs come from a human donor who donated a stem cell graft to a child with combined immunodeficiency. Each CDR3 is given with its conserved first and last residue. A D gene is named only where the DNA matches it firmly. Clone size is given for some rows only: seen once, a few or many times, or a class if the clone is expanded.

V gene,clone size,D gene,J gene,CDR3 protein,CDR3 DNA
TRBV29-1,few,TRBD1,TRBJ2-2,CSAGETGANTGELFF,TGCAGCGCTGGGGAAACAGGGGCGAACACCGGGGAGCTGTTTTTT
TRBV7-3,many,-,TRBJ2-5,CASSLGAGTQETQYF,TGTGCCAGCAGCTTAGGTGCAGGAACCCAAGAGACCCAGTACTTC
TRBV7-8,many,TRBD1,TRBJ1-3,CASRTGGRGNTIYF,TGTGCCAGCAGAACAGGGGGTCGTGGAAACACCATATATTTT
TRBV15,many,-,TRBJ2-2,CATSEVGITTGELFF,TGTGCCACCAGCGAAGTTGGGATAACAACCGGGGAGCTGTTTTTT
TRBV5-1,many,-,TRBJ2-1,CASSLTTVSSYNEQFF,TGCGCCAGCAGCTTGACGACTGTGAGCTCCTACAATGAGCAGTTCTTC
TRBV15,few,-,TRBJ2-1,CATSRDDDINEQFF,TGTGCCACCAGCAGAGATGACGATATCAATGAGCAGTTCTTC
TRBV29-1,-,TRBD2,TRBJ2-2,CSVELRLAGGPGTGELFF,TGCAGCGTTGAGTTGAGGCTAGCGGGAGGGCCGGGGACCGGGGAGCTGTTTTTT
TRBV7-9,-,TRBD2,TRBJ2-5,CASSPSQGLAGWGTQYF,TGTGCCAGCAGCCCATCCCAGGGACTAGCGGGATGGGGGACCCAGTACTTC
TRBV29-1,-,-,TRBJ2-5,CSVRQILETQYF,TGCAGCGTTCGACAGATATTGGAGACCCAGTACTTC
TRBV5-1,many,-,TRBJ2-3,CASSLEPDTQYF,TGCGCCAGCAGCTTGGAACCAGATACGCAGTATTTT
TRBV5-4,-,-,TRBJ2-3,CASSLYPRVTDTQYF,TGTGCCAGCAGCTTGTACCCGCGAGTCACAGATACGCAGTATTTT
TRBV9,many,TRBD1,TRBJ1-2,CASSVGTGEWEGYTF,TGTGCCAGCAGCGTTGGGACAGGGGAATGGGAAGGCTACACCTTC
TRBV5-6,few,-,TRBJ2-1,CASSLGAVQGSYNEQFF,TGTGCCAGCAGCTTGGGGGCTGTTCAGGGGTCCTACAATGAGCAGTTCTTC
TRBV18,-,-,TRBJ2-3,CASSPRDGSSTDTQYF,TGTGCCAGCTCACCCCGGGACGGCTCTAGCACAGATACGCAGTATTTT
TRBV11-1,many,-,TRBJ2-7,CASSSRDFRHYEQYF,TGTGCCAGCAGCTCGCGGGACTTTCGACACTACGAGCAGTACTTC
TRBV7-2,many,TRBD1,TRBJ2-7,CASNIRDSTYEQYF,TGTGCCAGCAACATCAGGGACAGTACCTACGAGCAGTACTTC
TRBV20-1,many,TRBD1,TRBJ1-2,CSARDTGGFNYGYTF,TGCAGTGCTAGAGATACAGGGGGCTTTAACTATGGCTACACCTTC
TRBV12-3/TRBV12-4,-,-,TRBJ2-2,CASSLWQATGELFF,TGTGCCAGCAGTTTATGGCAGGCCACCGGGGAGCTGTTTTTT
TRBV2,-,-,TRBJ1-2,CASSDEGRVYGYTF,TGTGCCAGCAGTGACGAGGGTCGGGTCTATGGCTACACCTTC
TRBV5-1,-,TRBD2,TRBJ2-1,CASSSIAGGHRFF,TGCGCCAGCAGCTCAATAGCGGGGGGGCACAGGTTCTTC
TRBV12-3/TRBV12-4,few,-,TRBJ2-5,CASSMGPEKETQYF,TGTGCCAGCAGTATGGGGCCGGAGAAAGAGACCCAGTACTTC
TRBV25-1,-,-,TRBJ2-7,CACSPDSSRPYEQYF,TGTGCCTGCAGTCCGGACAGCTCCCGGCCCTACGAGCAGTACTTC
TRBV7-2,-,TRBD1,TRBJ2-5,CASSSSTGEETQYF,TGTGCCAGCAGCTCCTCGACAGGGGAAGAGACCCAGTACTTC
TRBV2,-,-,TRBJ2-1,CASKGAVEQFF,TGTGCCAGCAAGGGAGCTGTTGAGCAGTTCTTC
TRBV7-9,-,-,TRBJ1-1,CASSISRVGAEAFF,TGTGCCAGCAGCATTAGTCGTGTAGGCGCTGAAGCTTTCTTT
TRBV12-3/TRBV12-4,few,TRBD1,TRBJ2-3,CASSDWETRGTGGVTDTQYF,TGTGCCAGCAGTGATTGGGAGACTCGAGGGACAGGGGGGGTTACAGATACGCAGTATTTT
TRBV20-1,few,-,TRBJ1-3,CSARDGTSGNTIYF,TGCAGTGCTAGGGACGGGACCTCTGGAAACACCATATATTTT
TRBV12-3/TRBV12-4,many,-,TRBJ2-5,CASSWLWETQYF,TGTGCCAGCAGCTGGCTTTGGGAGACCCAGTACTTC
TRBV28,-,-,TRBJ2-7,CASSVLQGSYEQYF,TGTGCCAGCAGTGTACTACAGGGCTCCTACGAGCAGTACTTC
TRBV29-1,few,-,TRBJ1-4,CSAPTEGNEKLFF,TGCAGCGCTCCGACAGAAGGGAATGAAAAACTGTTTTTT
TRBV6-5,few,TRBD2,TRBJ2-7,CASSRLAGISIEQYF,TGTGCCAGCAGTAGGCTAGCGGGAATAAGTATCGAGCAGTACTTC
TRBV7-2,few,TRBD2,TRBJ2-3,CATRWSGGDTQYF,TGTGCCACCCGGTGGTCGGGGGGGGATACGCAGTATTTT
TRBV6-2/TRBV6-3,-,-,TRBJ2-7,CASRLFGQSYEQYF,TGTGCCAGCAGGCTCTTTGGACAGTCCTACGAGCAGTACTTC
TRBV5-1,-,TRBD1,TRBJ2-7,CASSLGQGLTYEQYF,TGCGCCAGCAGCTTGGGACAGGGGCTTACCTACGAGCAGTACTTC
TRBV5-1,-,-,TRBJ2-1,CASSLARSGKGNEQFF,TGCGCCAGCAGCTTGGCCAGGTCAGGGAAGGGCAATGAGCAGTTCTTC
TRBV20-1,-,-,TRBJ2-7,CSAKGIRYEQYF,TGCAGTGCTAAGGGAATCAGATACGAGCAGTACTTC
TRBV4-3,many,-,TRBJ1-1,CASSQLGAEAFF,TGCGCCAGCAGCCAACTGGGCGCTGAAGCTTTCTTT
TRBV7-2,many,-,TRBJ2-7,CASSLNSPREQYF,TGTGCCAGCAGCTTAAACAGTCCTCGGGAGCAGTACTTC
TRBV20-1,few,-,TRBJ2-1,CSASPPPSNEQFF,TGCAGTGCTAGTCCTCCCCCTAGCAATGAGCAGTTCTTC
TRBV18,few,-,TRBJ2-4,CASSPLSKGSAKNIQYF,TGTGCCAGCTCACCACTGTCTAAGGGTTCGGCCAAAAACATTCAGTACTTC
TRBV30,many,TRBD1,TRBJ1-5,CAWTEGQSNQPQHF,TGTGCCTGGACCGAGGGACAGAGCAATCAGCCCCAGCATTTT
TRBV18,-,TRBD1,TRBJ2-1,CASSLSTGTGRVNEQFF,TGTGCCAGCTCACTATCTACCGGGACAGGACGGGTCAATGAGCAGTTCTTC
TRBV20-1,many,TRBD2,TRBJ2-7,CSARQQLAGSYEQYF,TGCAGTGCTAGGCAGCAACTAGCGGGGTCTTACGAGCAGTACTTC
TRBV11-2,many,-,TRBJ1-5,CASSLGGRDQPQHF,TGTGCCAGCAGCTTAGGGGGGCGAGATCAGCCCCAGCATTTT
TRBV20-1,-,TRBD2,TRBJ2-5,CSAQTPGLAGSPSQETQYF,TGCAGTGCCCAAACCCCGGGACTAGCGGGGTCACCTAGCCAAGAGACCCAGTACTTC
TRBV24-1,many,-,TRBJ2-1,CATSNRVGNEQFF,TGTGCCACCAGTAATAGGGTGGGCAATGAGCAGTTCTTC
TRBV12-3/TRBV12-4,many,-,TRBJ2-7,CASRLKGPYEQYF,TGTGCCAGCAGACTCAAAGGACCCTACGAGCAGTACTTC
TRBV29-1,-,-,TRBJ2-5,CSVEVGGGETQYF,TGCAGCGTTGAGGTGGGCGGCGGGGAGACCCAGTACTTC
TRBV4-3,few,TRBD1,TRBJ1-1,CASSQAGGSTEAFF,TGCGCCAGCAGCCAAGCAGGGGGCAGCACTGAAGCTTTCTTT
TRBV5-4,-,TRBD2,TRBJ2-2,CASSFGSGRPGELFF,TGTGCCAGCAGCTTTGGTAGCGGGAGACCCGGGGAGCTGTTTTTT
TRBV5-6,-,TRBD1,TRBJ2-5,CASSLTGVFQETQYF,TGTGCCAGCAGCTTGACAGGGGTCTTCCAAGAGACCCAGTACTTC
TRBV5-6,-,TRBD2,TRBJ2-2,CASSFGLAGAGELFF,TGTGCCAGCAGCTTTGGACTAGCGGGAGCCGGGGAGCTGTTTTTT
TRBV29-1,many,TRBD2,TRBJ2-1,CSVELAGGPYNEQFF,TGCAGCGTAGAACTAGCGGGGGGGCCCTACAATGAGCAGTTCTTC
TRBV27,many,-,TRBJ2-1,CASSFLGATYNEQFF,TGTGCCAGCAGTTTTTTAGGGGCGACCTACAATGAGCAGTTCTTC
TRBV30,-,-,TRBJ2-7,CAWSAGGNKQYF,TGTGCCTGGAGTGCTGGAGGGAACAAGCAGTACTTC